The source of this T cell receptor (beta chain) is a study of control samples from healthy donors and cancer patients. Profiling relied on immunoSEQ multiplex PCR, and the TCRdb table lists in-frame clones only, not all of them. The repertoire holds some 150,000 clones, with 90% to 95% as singletons. V dropped 4 bases and J dropped 10; count of bases not matched to a gene: 2. The CDR3 is made up of 12 amino acids. CDR1 is SGHKS and CDR2 is YYEKEE in the germline V gene (reference sequence). V and J are TRBV5-5 and TRBJ1-4; 9 bases agree with TRBD1. The receptor's source is a woman in her twenties or thirties in good health. Specimen: blood. CDR3 DNA: TGTGCCAGCAGCCCGGGACAGGGAAAACTGTTTTTT. Translating it yields CASSPGQGKLFF.